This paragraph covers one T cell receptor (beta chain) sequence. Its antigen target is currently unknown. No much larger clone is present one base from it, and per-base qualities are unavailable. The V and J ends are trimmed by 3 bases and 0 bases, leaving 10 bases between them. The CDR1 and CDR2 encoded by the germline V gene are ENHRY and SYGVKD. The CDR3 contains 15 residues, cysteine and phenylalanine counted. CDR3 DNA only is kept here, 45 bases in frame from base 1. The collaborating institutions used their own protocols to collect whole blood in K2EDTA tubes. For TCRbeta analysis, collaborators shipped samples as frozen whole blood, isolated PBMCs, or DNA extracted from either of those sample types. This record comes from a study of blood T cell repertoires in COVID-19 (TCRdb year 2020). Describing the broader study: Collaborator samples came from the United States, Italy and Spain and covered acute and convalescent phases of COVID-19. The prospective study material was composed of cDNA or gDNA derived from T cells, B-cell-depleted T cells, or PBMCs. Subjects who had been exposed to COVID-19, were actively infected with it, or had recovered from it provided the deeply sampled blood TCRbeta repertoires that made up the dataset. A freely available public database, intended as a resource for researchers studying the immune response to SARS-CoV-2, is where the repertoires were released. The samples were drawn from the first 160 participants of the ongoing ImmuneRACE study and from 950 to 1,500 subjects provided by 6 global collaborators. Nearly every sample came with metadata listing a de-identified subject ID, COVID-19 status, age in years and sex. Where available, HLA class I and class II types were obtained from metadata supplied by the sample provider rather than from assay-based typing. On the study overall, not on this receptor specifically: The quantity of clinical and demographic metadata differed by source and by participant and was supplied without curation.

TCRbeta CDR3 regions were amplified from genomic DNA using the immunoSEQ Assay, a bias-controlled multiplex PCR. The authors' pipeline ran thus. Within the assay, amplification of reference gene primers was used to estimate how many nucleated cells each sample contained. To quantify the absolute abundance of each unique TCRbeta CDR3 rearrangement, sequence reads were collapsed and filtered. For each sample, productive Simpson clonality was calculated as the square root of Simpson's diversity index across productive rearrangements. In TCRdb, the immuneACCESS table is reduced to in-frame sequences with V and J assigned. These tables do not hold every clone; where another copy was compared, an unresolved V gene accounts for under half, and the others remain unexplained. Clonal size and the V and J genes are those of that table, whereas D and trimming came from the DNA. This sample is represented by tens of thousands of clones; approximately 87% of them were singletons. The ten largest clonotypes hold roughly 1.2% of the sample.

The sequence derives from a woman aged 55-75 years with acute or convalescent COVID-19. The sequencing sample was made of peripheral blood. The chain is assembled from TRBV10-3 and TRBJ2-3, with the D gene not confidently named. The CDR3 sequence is CAISDEGRSTDTQYF. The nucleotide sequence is TGTGCCATCAGTGATGAAGGCAGGAGCACAGATACGCAGTATTTT.